This TCR beta chain was sequenced during a study of tumor-infiltrating lymphocytes in oesophageal squamous cell carcinoma. This clonotype was picked up many times. MiXCR, run by TCRdb on the PCR reads, gives a single entry per CDR3 protein. In the table there are about 22,000 distinct CDR3 sequences, around 37% of which are singletons. CDR1 is MNHNS, CDR2 SASEGT, per germline. With V trimmed by 6 bases and J by 6 bases, 8 bases remained unmatched. This CDR3 comprises 15 residues. The clonotype comes from a female donor with esophageal squamous cell carcinoma. The specimen sequenced was esophageal tumor tissue. The rearrangement links TRBV6-1 to TRBJ2-1, with TRBD2 identical over 10 bases. CDR3 in DNA: TGTGCCAGCAGACCCCTAGCGGGAGTTCGCAATGAGCAGTTCTTC. Amino acids: CASRPLAGVRNEQFF.